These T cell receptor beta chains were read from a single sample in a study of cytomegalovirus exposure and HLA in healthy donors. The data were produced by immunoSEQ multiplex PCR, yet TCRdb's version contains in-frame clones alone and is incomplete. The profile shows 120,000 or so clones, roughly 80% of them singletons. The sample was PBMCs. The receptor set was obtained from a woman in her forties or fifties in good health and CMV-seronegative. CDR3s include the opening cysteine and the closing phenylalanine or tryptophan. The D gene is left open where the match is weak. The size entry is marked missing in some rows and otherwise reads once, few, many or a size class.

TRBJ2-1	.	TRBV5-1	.	TGCGCCAGCAGCTACGGGAGCATATACAATGAGCAGTTCTTC	CASSYGSIYNEQFF
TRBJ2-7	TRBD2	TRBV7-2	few	TGTGCCAGCAGCTTAGGAGCGGGATCCTACGAGCAGTACTTC	CASSLGAGSYEQYF
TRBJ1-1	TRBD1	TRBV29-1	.	TGCAGCGCTGGAACAGGGGAATTGGACACTGAAGCTTTCTTT	CSAGTGELDTEAFF
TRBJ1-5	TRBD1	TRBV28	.	TGTGCCAGCAGTAAACGGACAGGGAGGTTTGGTCAGCCCCAGCATTTT	CASSKRTGRFGQPQHF
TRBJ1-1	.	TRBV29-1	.	TGCAGCGTCCGGGATCCCCGAAGCCGGACTGAAGCTTTCTTT	CSVRDPRSRTEAFF
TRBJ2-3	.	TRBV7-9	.	TGTGCCAGCAGCCCTAGTTCAGCAGATACGCAGTATTTT	CASSPSSADTQYF
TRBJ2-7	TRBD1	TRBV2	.	TGTGCCAGCAGTGGAACAGGGGGTTCCTACGAGCAGTACTTC	CASSGTGGSYEQYF
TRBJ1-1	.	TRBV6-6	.	TGTGCCAGCAGTTACATGGAGACGGGAACTGAAGCTTTCTTT	CASSYMETGTEAFF
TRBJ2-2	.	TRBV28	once	TGTGCCAGCAGTTTAGACATGGGAGACTTCATCGGGGAGCTGTTTTTT	CASSLDMGDFIGELFF
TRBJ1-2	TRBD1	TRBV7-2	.	TGTGCCAGCAGCGTAGGACAGGCACAAGGGGGCTACACCTTC	CASSVGQAQGGYTF
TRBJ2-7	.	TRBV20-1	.	TGCAGAGGGGCTGAGTCGGGCGAGCAGTACTTC	CRGAESGEQYF
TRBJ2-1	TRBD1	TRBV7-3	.	TGTGCCAGCAGCCAGGGACAGTACAATGAGCAGTTCTTC	CASSQGQYNEQFF
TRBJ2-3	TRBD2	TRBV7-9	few	TGTTCCAGCAGCTTGGGACTAGCGGGAGGGAAGATTAGCACAGATACGCAGTATTTT	CSSSLGLAGGKISTDTQYF
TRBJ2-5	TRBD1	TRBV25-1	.	TGTGCCAGCAGTGAATTCCGGGACAGTGGGGAGACCCAGTACTTC	CASSEFRDSGETQYF
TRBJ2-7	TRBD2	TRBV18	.	TGTGCCAGCTCGCTAGCGGGAGGGCCCTACGAGCAGTACTTC	CASSLAGGPYEQYF
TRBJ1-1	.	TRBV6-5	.	TGTGCCAGCAGCCGTTCCAGACTTGAAATACTAAAAGCTTTCTTT	CASSRSRLEILKAFF
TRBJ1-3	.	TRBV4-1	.	TGCGCCAGCAGCCAAGACCCCCCGACAGATCTCTCTGGAAACACCATATATTTT	CASSQDPPTDLSGNTIYF
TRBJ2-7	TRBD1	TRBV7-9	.	TGTGCCAGCAGCTTTCCGGGACAGGGGTCCTACGAGCAGTACTTC	CASSFPGQGSYEQYF
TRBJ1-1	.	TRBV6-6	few	TGTGCCAGCAGCTTCCAGGTGGCTGAAGCTTTCTTT	CASSFQVAEAFF
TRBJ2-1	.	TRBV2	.	TGTGCCAGCAGCCTTAATGAGCAGTTCTTC	CASSLNEQFF
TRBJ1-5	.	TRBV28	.	TGTGCCAGTCACACCGTCGGGAGCAATCAGCCCCAGCATTTT	CASHTVGSNQPQHF
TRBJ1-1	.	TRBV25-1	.	TGTGCCAGCAGGGCCCAGGCCCACACTGAAGCTTTCTTT	CASRAQAHTEAFF
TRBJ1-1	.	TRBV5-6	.	TGTGCCAGCAGCTCATACCAATACGCACAGAAAATGAACACTGAAGCTTTCTTT	CASSSYQYAQKMNTEAFF
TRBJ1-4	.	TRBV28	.	TGTGCCAGCAGTTCCCCTGGGAGAGCAACTAATGAAAAACTGTTTTTT	CASSSPGRATNEKLFF
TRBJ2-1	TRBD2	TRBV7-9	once	TGTGCCAGTGCGACTAGCAGACACAATGAGCAGTTCTTC	CASATSRHNEQFF
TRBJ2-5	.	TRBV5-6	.	TGTGCCAGCAACTCCGTCGGCGGCCAAGAGACCCAGTACTTC	CASNSVGGQETQYF
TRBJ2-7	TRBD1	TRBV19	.	TGTGCCAGTAGTATAGCGGTGTATGGGACAGGGATCTCCTACGAGCAGTACTTC	CASSIAVYGTGISYEQYF
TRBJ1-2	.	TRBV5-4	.	TGTGCCAGCAGCCGAGACGGGAACTATGGCTACACCTTC	CASSRDGNYGYTF
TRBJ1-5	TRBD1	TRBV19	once	TGTGCCAGTAGTATAGGTAGGACAGGGCTCGAGAATCAGCCCCAGCATTTT	CASSIGRTGLENQPQHF
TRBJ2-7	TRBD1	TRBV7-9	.	TGTGCCAGCAGTACCTGGACAGGGGGAGACTACGAGCAGTACTTC	CASSTWTGGDYEQYF
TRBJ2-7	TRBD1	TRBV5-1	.	TGCGCCAGCAGCAGGAATACCGGGACAGGGGGCGAGCAGTACTTC	CASSRNTGTGGEQYF
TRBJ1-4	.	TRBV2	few	TGTGCCAGACAAGGGGATGGAGGGCGGTCTAATGAAAAACTGTTTTTT	CARQGDGGRSNEKLFF
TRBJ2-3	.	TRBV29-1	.	TGCAGCGTTGATCGGGCAGGTACGGGGGATACGCAGTATTTT	CSVDRAGTGDTQYF
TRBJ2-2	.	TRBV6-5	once	TGTGCCAGCAGTTACTGGGGGGAAAACGGGGAGCTGTTTTTT	CASSYWGENGELFF
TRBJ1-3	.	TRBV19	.	TGTGCCAGTAGTATTAATCTGGAGGCCGGAAACACCATATATTTT	CASSINLEAGNTIYF
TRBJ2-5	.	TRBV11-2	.	TGTGCCAGCAGCCAGGGACTGTACCAAGAGACCCAGTACTTC	CASSQGLYQETQYF
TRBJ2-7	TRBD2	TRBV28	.	TGTGCCAGCAGTTTGGTGCCTAGCGGGACCTCCTACGAGCAGTACTTC	CASSLVPSGTSYEQYF
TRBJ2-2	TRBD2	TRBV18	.	TGTGCCAGCTCACCACTAGCGGGAGCTCGGACCGGGGAGCTGTTTTTT	CASSPLAGARTGELFF
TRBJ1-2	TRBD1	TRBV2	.	TGTGCCAGCACAGAGGGGGCGGGCTACACCTTC	CASTEGAGYTF
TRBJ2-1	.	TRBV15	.	TGTGCCACCAGCAGAGATCCCTCTAATACCGTCAATGAGCAGTTCTTC	CATSRDPSNTVNEQFF
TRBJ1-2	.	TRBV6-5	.	TGTGCCAGCAGTCCCTCTGCGGGACGAACATATGGCTACACCTTC	CASSPSAGRTYGYTF
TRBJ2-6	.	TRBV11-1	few	TGTGCCAGCAGCTACCAGGGGTACGCTGGGGCCAACGTCCTGACTTTC	CASSYQGYAGANVLTF
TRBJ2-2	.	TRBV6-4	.	TGTGCCAGCAGTGACTCGAAATCCCAGGGAGGCACCGGGGAGCTGTTTTTT	CASSDSKSQGGTGELFF
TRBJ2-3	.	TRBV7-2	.	TGTGCCAGCAGCTTGCGAGGCACTAGCACAGATACGCAGTATTTT	CASSLRGTSTDTQYF
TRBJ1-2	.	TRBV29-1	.	TGCAGCGCCTCGACAGGAAATGGCTACACCTTC	CSASTGNGYTF
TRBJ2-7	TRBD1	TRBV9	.	TGTGCCAGCAGCGTATTGCGGACTCGGACAGGGTGGGCCGAGCAGTACTTC	CASSVLRTRTGWAEQYF
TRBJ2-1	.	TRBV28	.	TGTGCCAGCAGAGCCGGTACTGACTACAATGAGCAGTTCTTC	CASRAGTDYNEQFF
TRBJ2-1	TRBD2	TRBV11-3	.	TGTGCCAGCAGCTTAGATCTAGCGGACAATGAGCAGTTCTTC	CASSLDLADNEQFF
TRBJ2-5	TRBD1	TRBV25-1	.	TGTGCCAGCAGTGAAGGGCCCTGGCAGGGGGAGAAAGAGACCCAGTACTTC	CASSEGPWQGEKETQYF
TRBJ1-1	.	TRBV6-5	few	TGTGCCAGCAGTTACCCCTCAGATGGGGGGACTGAAGCTTTCTTT	CASSYPSDGGTEAFF